The 9 T cell receptor beta chains reported below all come from one sample, sequenced in a study of blood T cell repertoires in COVID-19. Sequencing was performed with immunoSEQ multiplex PCR; in TCRdb, only in-frame clones are kept and a portion is missing. The repertoire includes 340,000 or so clones, about nine tenths of them detected once, and 1% sits in the top ten. The sample consisted of peripheral blood. These receptor sequences come from a man aged 45-60 years with active or convalescent COVID-19.

The chain joins TRBV18 to TRBJ2-3; 9 nucleotides align to TRBD1. The CDR3 extends over 14 amino acids. CDR1 and CDR2 from the germline V gene are KGHSH and LQKENI. Germline trimming cut 5 bases from V and 4 bases from J; bases unmatched to any gene: 4. CDR3 region: CASSTDRGADTQYF. The CDR3 region has the DNA TGTGCCAGCTCAACGGACAGGGGAGCAGATACGCAGTATTTT.

The CDR3: CASSMKGLNYGYTF. CDR3 DNA sequence: TGTGCCAGCAGCATGAAGGGGTTGAACTATGGCTACACCTTC. This rearrangement joins TRBV28 to TRBJ1-2; weak D call: TRBD1 (5 bases). Germline values: CDR1 MDHEN, CDR2 SYDVKM. The CDR3 contains 14 residues. V dropped 6 bases and J dropped 2 bases, with 13 bases sitting between them.

The chain recombines TRBV5-1 with TRBJ2-3; 11 bases agree with TRBD2. From germline, CDR1 is SGHRS and CDR2 YFSETQ. The junction had 2 bases not matched to a gene; V was cut back by 0 bases and J by 2 bases. This CDR3 is 16 amino acids long. The CDR3 spells CASSLGLAGNTDTQYF. CDR3 sequence (DNA): TGCGCCAGCAGCTTGGGACTAGCGGGAAACACAGATACGCAGTATTTT.

The rearrangement joins TRBV4-1 to TRBJ2-1, with TRBD2 matching 14 bases. CDR1 is MGHRA, CDR2 YSYEKL, per germline. The CDR3 covers 20 residues. The V gene end was trimmed by 3 bases and the J gene end by 4 bases; junction bases not matched to a gene: 14. CDR3 amino acids: CASSHTRLAGGKMFYNEQFF. The DNA of the CDR3 is TGCGCCAGCAGCCACACCCGACTAGCGGGGGGGAAGATGTTTTACAATGAGCAGTTCTTC.

CDR3 nucleotide sequence: TGTGCCAGCAGTAGGAGTTACAATCAGCCCCAGCATTTT. This codes for CASSRSYNQPQHF. The chain is built from TRBV6-2 or TRBV6-3 and TRBJ1-5; the D is unclear. In germline, CDR1 is MNHEY, CDR2 SVGEGT. The CDR3 spans 13 residues. Trimming cost V 5 bases and J 3 bases, with 8 bases left between them.

This chain links TRBV28 with TRBJ1-2; a possible D gene is TRBD1 (6 bases). Trimming shortened V by 2 bases and J by 4 bases, and 14 bases separated the two germline ends. CDR3 size: 15 residues. CDR1 is MDHEN, CDR2 SYDVKM, per germline. This chain's CDR3 is CASSLGGRGSYGYTF. The CDR3 DNA is TGTGCCAGCAGTTTAGGGGGAAGGGGGAGCTATGGCTACACCTTC.

Only one count was recorded for this clone. This specimen includes other DNA sequences encoding the same CDR3. The genes are TRBV5-1 and TRBJ2-7, with D hard to call. Germline V gene data show CDR1 as SGHRS and CDR2 as YFSETQ. The CDR3 sequence is 12 residues long. V was cut by 0 bases and J by 4 bases, with 5 bases left in between. The CDR3 nucleotides read TGCGCCAGCAGCTTGGGTCAGTACGAGCAGTACTTC. Encoded protein: CASSLGQYEQYF.

The gene calls are TRBV7-8 and TRBJ1-5; 8 bases map to TRBD1. J was trimmed by 2 bases and V by 4 bases; bases with no gene match: 7. Germline-derived CDR1 and CDR2 are SGHVS and FQNEAQ. The CDR3 has 16 residues. The CDR3 DNA sequence: TGTGCCAGCAGCTCAGCGACAGGGGTCGGCAATCAGCCCCAGCATTTT. Translating it yields CASSSATGVGNQPQHF.

The chain carries TRBV10-3 and TRBJ2-7; D gene ambiguous. The germline CDR1 and CDR2 sequences are ENHRY and SYGVKD. The CDR3 totals 13 residues. Trimming pared 7 bases from V and 3 bases from J, leaving 13 bases between. The CDR3 DNA is TGTGCCATCAACCCCAGAATCGACTACGAGCAGTACTTC. As protein: CAINPRIDYEQYF.